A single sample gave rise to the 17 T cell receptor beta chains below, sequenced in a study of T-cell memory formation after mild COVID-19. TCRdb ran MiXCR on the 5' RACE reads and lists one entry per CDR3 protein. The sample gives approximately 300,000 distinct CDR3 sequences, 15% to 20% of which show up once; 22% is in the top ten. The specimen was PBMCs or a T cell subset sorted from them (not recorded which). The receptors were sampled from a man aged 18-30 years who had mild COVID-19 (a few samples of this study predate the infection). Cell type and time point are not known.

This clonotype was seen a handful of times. The DNA of the CDR3 is TGTGCCATCAGTAGAGGGACAGCCTACGAGCAGTACTTC. The encoded protein is CAISRGTAYEQYF. V is TRBV10-3 and J is TRBJ2-7, with TRBD1 matching 7 bases. The CDR3 totals 13 residues. In germline, CDR1 is ENHRY, CDR2 SYGVKD. Germline trimming cut 5 bases from V and 2 bases from J; bases unmatched to any gene: 3.

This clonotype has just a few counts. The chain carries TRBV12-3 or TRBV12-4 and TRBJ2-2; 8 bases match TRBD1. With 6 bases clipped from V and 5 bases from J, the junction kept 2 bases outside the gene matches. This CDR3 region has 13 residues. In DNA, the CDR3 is TGTGCCAGCAGGGGACAGGAAACCGGGGAGCTGTTTTTT. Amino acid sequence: CASRGQETGELFF.

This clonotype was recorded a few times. The CDR3 DNA reads TGTGCCAGCAGCGTATCAGGGGGGTCCTACGAGCAGTACTTC. This encodes CASSVSGGSYEQYF. V is TRBV9 and J is TRBJ2-7; maybe TRBD1 (7 bases). This CDR3 comprises 14 residues. In germline, CDR1 is SGDLS, CDR2 YYNGEE. V was trimmed by 1 base and J by 1 base, leaving 9 bases between them.

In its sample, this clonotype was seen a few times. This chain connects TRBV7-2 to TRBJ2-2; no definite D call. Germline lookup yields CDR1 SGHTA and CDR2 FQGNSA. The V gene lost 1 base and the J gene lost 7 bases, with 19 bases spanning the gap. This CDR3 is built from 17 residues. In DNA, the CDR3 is TGTGCCAGCAGCTTAGATTTATTGCAGGCGCAACTCGGGGAGCTGTTTTTT. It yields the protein CASSLDLLQAQLGELFF.

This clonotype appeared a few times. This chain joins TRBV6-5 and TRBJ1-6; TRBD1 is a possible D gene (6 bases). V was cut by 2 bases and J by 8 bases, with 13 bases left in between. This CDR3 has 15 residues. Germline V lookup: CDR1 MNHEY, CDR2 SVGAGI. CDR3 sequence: CASSYRPGADSPLHF. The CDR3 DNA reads TGTGCCAGCAGTTACCGGCCGGGGGCAGATTCACCCCTCCACTTT.

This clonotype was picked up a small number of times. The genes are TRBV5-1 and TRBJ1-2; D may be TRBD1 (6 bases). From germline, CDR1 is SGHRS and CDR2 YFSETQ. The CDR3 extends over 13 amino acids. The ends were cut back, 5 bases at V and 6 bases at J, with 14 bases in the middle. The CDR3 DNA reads TGCGCCAGCAGTCTAGGGGGAACGGATGGCTACACCTTC. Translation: CASSLGGTDGYTF.

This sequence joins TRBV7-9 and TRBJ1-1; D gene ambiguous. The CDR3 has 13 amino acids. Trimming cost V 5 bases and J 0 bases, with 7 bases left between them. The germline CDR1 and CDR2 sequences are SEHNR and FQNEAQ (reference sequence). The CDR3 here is CASSGEMNTEAFF. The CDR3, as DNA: TGTGCCAGCAGCGGTGAAATGAACACTGAAGCTTTCTTT.

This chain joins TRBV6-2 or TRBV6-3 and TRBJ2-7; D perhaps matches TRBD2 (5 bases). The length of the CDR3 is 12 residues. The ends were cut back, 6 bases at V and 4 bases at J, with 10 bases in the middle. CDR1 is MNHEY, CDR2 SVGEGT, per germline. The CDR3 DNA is TGTGCCAGCAGCCAGACTACTTACGAGCAGTACTTC. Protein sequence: CASSQTTYEQYF.

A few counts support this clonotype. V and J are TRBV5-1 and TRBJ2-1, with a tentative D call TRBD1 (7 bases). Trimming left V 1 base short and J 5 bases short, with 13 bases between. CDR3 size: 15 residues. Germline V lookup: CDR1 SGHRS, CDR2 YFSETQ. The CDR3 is CASSLTAGGNNEQFF. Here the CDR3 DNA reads TGCGCCAGCAGCTTGACGGCAGGGGGGAACAATGAGCAGTTCTTC.

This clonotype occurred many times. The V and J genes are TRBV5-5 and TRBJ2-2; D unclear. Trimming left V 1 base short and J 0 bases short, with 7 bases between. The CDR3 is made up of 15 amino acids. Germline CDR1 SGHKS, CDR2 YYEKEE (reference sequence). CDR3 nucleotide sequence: TGTGCCAGCAGCTTGTGGACGGCGAACACCGGGGAGCTGTTTTTT. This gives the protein CASSLWTANTGELFF.

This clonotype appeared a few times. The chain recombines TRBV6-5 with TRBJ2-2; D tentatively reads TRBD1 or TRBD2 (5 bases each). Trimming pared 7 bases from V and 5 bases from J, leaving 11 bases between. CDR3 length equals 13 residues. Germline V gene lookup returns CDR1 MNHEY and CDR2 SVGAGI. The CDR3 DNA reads TGTGCCAGCACCGACTGGGGGACCGGGGAGCTGTTTTTT. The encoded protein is CASTDWGTGELFF.

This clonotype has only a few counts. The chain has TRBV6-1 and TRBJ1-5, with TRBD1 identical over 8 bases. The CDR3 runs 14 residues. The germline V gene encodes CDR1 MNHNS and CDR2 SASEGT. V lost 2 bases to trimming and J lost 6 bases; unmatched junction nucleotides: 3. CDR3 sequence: CASSEQGASQPQHF. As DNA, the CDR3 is TGTGCCAGCAGTGAACAGGGGGCGAGTCAGCCCCAGCATTTT.

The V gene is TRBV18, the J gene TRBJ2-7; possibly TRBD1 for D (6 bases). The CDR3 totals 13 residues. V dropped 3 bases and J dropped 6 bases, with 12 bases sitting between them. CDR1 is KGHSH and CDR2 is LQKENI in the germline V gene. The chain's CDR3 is CASSPLEGGEQYV. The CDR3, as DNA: TGTGCCAGCTCACCCCTTGAAGGGGGCGAGCAGTACGTC.

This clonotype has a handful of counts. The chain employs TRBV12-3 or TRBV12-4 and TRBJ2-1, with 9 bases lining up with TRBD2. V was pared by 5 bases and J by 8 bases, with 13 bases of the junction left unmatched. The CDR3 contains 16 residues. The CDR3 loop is CASSSPMGLATHEQFF. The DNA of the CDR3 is TGTGCCAGCAGTAGTCCCATGGGACTAGCCACCCATGAGCAGTTCTTC.

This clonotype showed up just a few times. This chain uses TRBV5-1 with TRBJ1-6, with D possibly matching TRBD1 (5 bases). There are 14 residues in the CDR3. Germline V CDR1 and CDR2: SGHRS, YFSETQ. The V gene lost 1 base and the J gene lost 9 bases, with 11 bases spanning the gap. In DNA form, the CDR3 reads TGCGCCAGCAGCTTGAGCGGGGGACCTTCACCCCTCCACTTT. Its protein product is CASSLSGGPSPLHF.

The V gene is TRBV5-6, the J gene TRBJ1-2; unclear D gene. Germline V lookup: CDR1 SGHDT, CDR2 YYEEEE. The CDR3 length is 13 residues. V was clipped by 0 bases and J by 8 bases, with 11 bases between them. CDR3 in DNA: TGTGCCAGCAGCTTGGTGGCGGGAAAGGGCTACACCTTC. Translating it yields CASSLVAGKGYTF.

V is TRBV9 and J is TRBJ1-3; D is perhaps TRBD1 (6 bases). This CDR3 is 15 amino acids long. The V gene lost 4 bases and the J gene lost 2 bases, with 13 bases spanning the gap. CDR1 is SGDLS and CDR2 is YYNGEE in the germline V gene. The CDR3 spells CASSSPDRPGNTIYF. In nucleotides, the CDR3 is TGTGCCAGCAGCTCCCCGGACAGACCTGGAAACACCATATATTTT.